This TCR beta chain was documented in a study of T cell responses to AZD1222 COVID-19 vaccine. Across the study: Recipients boosted at about 4 weeks or about 12 weeks are pooled.

The count of this clone is one. Its matching antigen is unknown. Study results and limitations: In the spike-specific TCR repertoire, nearly half reportedly target unmutated variant regions. Seropositive status at baseline applied to only a handful of AZD1222 recipients. Clonal diversity was possibly underestimated; the donors were predominantly white British and more often female.

Profiled with immunoSEQ multiplex PCR; TCRdb holds only in-frame clones, not every one. The table lists 100,000 or so clones, 87% of them singletons. Trimming removed 5 bases from V and 5 bases from J, with 13 bases in between. There are 14 residues in the CDR3. In germline, CDR1 is SGHTA, CDR2 FQGTGA. The TCR comes from an adult in good health. Source: peripheral blood, taken on day 0 of AZD1222 vaccination. This chain uses TRBV7-3 with TRBJ2-1; D perhaps matches TRBD1 (5 bases). CDR3 DNA: TGTGCCAGCAGCCTAGGGGTTCTTAACAATGAGCAGTTCTTC. Amino acid sequence: CASSLGVLNNEQFF. The full variable domain, in which reference TRBV7-3 and TRBJ2-1 provide the parts outside the CDR3, is GAGVSQTPSNKVTEKGKYVELRCDPISGHTALYWYRQSLGQGPEFLIYFQGTGAADDSGLPNDRFFAVRPEGSVSTLKIQRTERGDSAVYLCASSLGVLNNEQFFGPGTRLTVL.